These 10 T cell receptor beta chains share one sample of origin, sequenced in a study of blood T cell repertoires in COVID-19 (dated by TCRdb to the early 2020s). The library was made by the immunoSEQ multiplex PCR assay. As stored in TCRdb, this immuneACCESS dataset retains in-frame rearrangements with V and J assigned. A fraction of the clones does not appear; measured against another copy, unresolved V genes explain less than half of the discrepancy, and the remainder lacks a known reason. This sample has roughly 290,000 clones in its table, and 89% of those were observed once. The ten largest clones capture 1.7% of the sample. Material: PBMCs or T cells enriched from blood (not recorded which). These receptors came from a woman in her thirties or forties who had recovered from COVID-19.

The chain couples TRBV7-9 to TRBJ2-1; 11 bases match TRBD2. V lost 8 bases, J lost 7 bases, and 7 bases stayed unmatched. CDR1 is SEHNR and CDR2 is FQNEAQ in the germline V gene (reference sequence). The CDR3 extends over 14 amino acids. CDR3 loop: CASGKLAGGNEQFF. The CDR3 nucleotides read TGTGCCAGCGGGAAGCTAGCGGGGGGAAATGAGCAGTTCTTC. Based on the CDR3 plus reference TRBV7-9 and TRBJ2-1, the full variable domain is DTGVSQNPRHKITKRGQNVTFRCDPISEHNRLYWYRQTLGQGPEFLTYFQNEAQLEKSRLLSDRFSAERPKGSFSTLEIQRTEQGDSAMYLCASGKLAGGNEQFFGPGTRLTVL.

This clone was seen a single time. The rearrangement joins TRBV11-3 to TRBJ2-3; D is possibly TRBD2 (6 bases). V lost 6 bases and J 4 bases, leaving 17 bases between the germline ends. Germline V gene data show CDR1 as SGHNT and CDR2 as YENEEA. This CDR3 comprises 15 residues. The CDR3 nucleotides are TGTGCCAGCAGTAAATTTGGGGGGACCCCAGATACGCAGTATTTT. This sequence encodes CASSKFGGTPDTQYF.

The table lists this clone with a count of one. The chain is built from TRBV5-5 and TRBJ1-5, with D possibly matching TRBD1 (6 bases). Germline V lookup: CDR1 SGHKS, CDR2 YYEKEE (reference sequence). V was shortened by 2 bases and J by 5 bases, with 11 bases between the two germline ends. The CDR3 consists of 14 residues. DNA of the CDR3: TGTGCCAGCAGCTTTTCAGGGGTTGATCAGCCCCAGCATTTT. It is translated as CASSFSGVDQPQHF.

The chain recombines TRBV6-1 with TRBJ1-2; maybe TRBD1 (6 bases). The CDR3 spans 16 residues. Trimming stripped 0 bases from V and 4 bases from J, with 15 bases between. The germline V gene encodes CDR1 MNHNS and CDR2 SASEGT. CDR3 sequence reads: CASSEALRTASYGYTF. In DNA form, the CDR3 reads TGTGCCAGCAGTGAAGCGCTTCGGACAGCTTCCTATGGCTACACCTTC.

This chain uses TRBV5-8 with TRBJ1-1; D is unclear. Trimming left V 4 bases short and J 0 bases short, with 7 bases between. The CDR3 loop spans 13 amino acids. Germline lookup yields CDR1 SGHTS and CDR2 YDEGEE. In DNA form, the CDR3 reads TGTGCCAGCAGCCCGAGTTTGAACACTGAAGCTTTCTTT. Amino acid sequence: CASSPSLNTEAFF.

A word on this clone: This same CDR3 is encoded by further DNA sequences in the sample. The CDR3 reads CASSPPSSYEQYF. CDR3 sequence (DNA): TGTGCCAGCTCCCCTCCGTCCTCCTACGAGCAGTACTTC. V and J are TRBV18 and TRBJ2-7; no reliable D call. Germline-derived CDR1 and CDR2 are KGHSH and LQKENI. The CDR3 is 13 amino acids. Trimming shortened V by 6 bases and J by 0 bases, and 9 bases separated the two germline ends.

The rearrangement joins TRBV10-1 to TRBJ1-5; D is unresolved. CDR3 length: 15 amino acids. V gave up 2 bases and J gave up 2 bases, with 10 bases separating them. In germline, CDR1 is WNHNN, CDR2 SYGVQD (reference sequence). CDR3 DNA sequence: TGCGCCAGCAGTGAGGCGGGGATAGGCAATCAGCCCCAGCATTTT. Residues: CASSEAGIGNQPQHF.

The gene calls are TRBV9 and TRBJ1-3; perhaps TRBD1 as D (5 bases). CDR1 SGDLS and CDR2 YYNGEE come from the germline V gene. The CDR3 spans 16 residues. The V end lost 0 bases, the J end lost 2 bases, and 12 bases lay between the germline ends. The CDR3 sequence: CASSVGQLAAGNTIYF. In nucleotides, the CDR3 is TGTGCCAGCAGCGTAGGACAGCTGGCCGCTGGAAACACCATATATTTT. Full variable domain (remainder filled in from reference TRBV9 and TRBJ1-3): DSGVTQTPKHLITATGQRVTLRCSPRSGDLSVYWYQQSLDQGLQFLIQYYNGEERAKGNILERFSAQQFPDLHSELNLSSLELGDSALYFCASSVGQLAAGNTIYFGEGSWLTVV.

Only one count was recorded for this clone. V and J are TRBV6-5 and TRBJ1-2; D gene unclear. CDR1 MNHEY and CDR2 SVGAGI come from the germline V gene. This CDR3 is built from 13 residues. Trimming cost V 5 bases and J 7 bases, with 14 bases left between them. Here the CDR3 DNA reads TGTGCCAGCAGTCCTCGCCAGGAGGCTGGCTACACCTTC. Its protein product is CASSPRQEAGYTF.

The V and J genes are TRBV3-1 (or the pseudogene TRBV3-2) and TRBJ2-7; 15 bases map to TRBD2. With 4 bases clipped from V and 7 bases from J, the junction kept 5 bases outside the gene matches. Per germline, CDR1 LGHDT and CDR2 YNNKEL (reference sequence). The CDR3 has 15 amino acids. This CDR3 reads CASSPGTSGRFEQYF. The CDR3 nucleotides read TGTGCCAGCAGCCCCGGGACTAGCGGGAGGTTTGAGCAGTACTTC.